This T cell receptor (beta chain) was sequenced for a study of cytomegalovirus exposure and HLA in healthy donors. Comment on this clone: Antigen: not known.

Losses at the gene ends were 4 bases for V and 0 bases for J; bases not matched to a gene: 7. CDR1 is SGDLS, CDR2 YYNGEE, per germline. This CDR3 comprises 16 residues. It was with 60 Vbeta and 13 Jbeta primers that the PCR ran. The assay was immunoSEQ multiplex PCR, and TCRdb's table has in-frame clones only and misses some. The table lists around 160,000 clones. Points from the study as a whole: Available immune exposure information was restricted to CMV serostatus only. It has been reported that TCR beta sequences accurately predicted the HLA-A and HLA-B alleles of most subjects.

The sequence was obtained from a woman in her forties or fifties in good health and CMV-seronegative. The chain employs TRBV9 and TRBJ1-5; 7 bases line up with TRBD1. Sample: PBMCs. The CDR3: CASSPRGDSSNQPQHF. CDR3 DNA: TGTGCCAGCAGCCCCCGAGGGGACAGTAGCAATCAGCCCCAGCATTTT.